These 18 T cell receptor beta chains originate from one sample sequenced in a study of control samples from healthy donors and cancer patients. TCRdb keeps only in-frame clones here, not all; method: immunoSEQ multiplex PCR. The sample holds about 120,000 clones, about 95% seen once. Sequenced sample: blood. Every receptor here comes from a young man in good health.

This chain uses TRBV9 with TRBJ1-6; 9 nucleotides agree with TRBD1. The V segment lost 3 bases and the J segment 10 bases; nucleotides outside the gene matches: 5. The germline V gene encodes CDR1 SGDLS and CDR2 YYNGEE. The CDR3 sequence is 14 residues long. For the CDR3, the DNA is TGTGCCAGCAGCGCAGGACAGGGGAGATCACCCCTCCACTTT. Encoded protein: CASSAGQGRSPLHF.

The chain combines TRBV5-1 with TRBJ2-5; D gene ambiguous. The germline V gene encodes CDR1 SGHRS and CDR2 YFSETQ. Trimming removed 0 bases from V and 4 bases from J, with 13 bases in between. The CDR3 sequence is 15 residues long. In DNA, the CDR3 is TGCGCCAGCAGCTTGGAGGGCAAGCAGCTAGAGACCCAGTACTTC. This gives the protein CASSLEGKQLETQYF.

This rearrangement joins TRBV2 to TRBJ1-4; D not resolved. Germline V gives CDR1 SNHLY, CDR2 FYNNEI. This CDR3 contains 15 residues. The V end was cut by 2 bases, the J end by 3 bases, with 10 bases between. CDR3 DNA: TGTGCCAGCAGTGAACAGCTCGGATCTAATGAAAAACTGTTTTTT. Protein: CASSEQLGSNEKLFF.

The DNA of the CDR3 is TGCGCCAGCAGCCAAGACCGGACTAGCGGGTTCCCGAAGTTCTTC. Its translation: CASSQDRTSGFPKFF. V is TRBV4-3 and J is TRBJ2-1; TRBD2 matches at 11 bases. V trimming: 0 bases; J trimming: 14 bases; junction bases outside the gene matches: 9. Germline CDR1 LGHNA, CDR2 YSLEER. This CDR3 is 15 amino acids long.

This chain connects TRBV10-1 to TRBJ2-7, with a weak D call TRBD2 (6 bases). This CDR3 has 13 amino acids. V lost 6 bases to trimming and J lost 10 bases, with 19 bases between them. In germline, CDR1 is WNHNN, CDR2 SYGVQD (reference sequence). The DNA for the CDR3 is TGCGCCAGCAGCCTTTCCGGGAGCCCTCCTCAGTACTTC. Translated, it gives CASSLSGSPPQYF.

This chain uses TRBV13 with TRBJ2-7, with 10 bases fitting TRBD1. CDR3 length: 14 amino acids. The germline gives CDR1 PRHDT, CDR2 FYEKMQ (reference sequence). V shed 5 bases and J 6 bases; nucleotides not matched to a gene: 7. CDR3 coding DNA: TGTGCCAGCAGCCCGGGACAGGGGACTCGCGAGCAGTACTTC. Its protein is CASSPGQGTREQYF.

This chain joins TRBV21-1 and TRBJ2-7. TRBV21-1 is listed as a pseudogene. The CDR3 consists of 14 residues. CDR3 in amino acids: CASSGDGSSYEQYF. The DNA for the CDR3 is TGTGCCAGCAGCGGGGACGGAAGCTCCTACGAGCAGTACTTC.

The gene calls are TRBV28 and TRBJ1-4, with D possibly matching TRBD1 (5 bases). The V end was cut by 1 base, the J end by 1 base, with 10 bases between. Germline-derived CDR1 and CDR2 are MDHEN and SYDVKM. The CDR3 length is 16 residues. The DNA of the CDR3 is TGTGCCAGCAGTTTATTGGGGGGTGGAACTAATGAAAAACTGTTTTTT. Its protein is CASSLLGGGTNEKLFF.

V usage is TRBV7-6 and J usage is TRBJ2-1; 8 nucleotides agree with TRBD1. V shed 5 bases, J shed 7 bases, and the junction held 13 bases outside the gene matches. Germline V CDR1 and CDR2: SGHVS, FNYEAQ. The CDR3 loop spans 16 amino acids. The CDR3 sequence: CASSPLPRGLPNEQFF. CDR3 sequence (DNA): TGTGCCAGCAGCCCGCTTCCCAGGGGGCTGCCAAATGAGCAGTTCTTC.

A single count supports this clone. This rearrangement joins TRBV27 to TRBJ2-1; D perhaps matches TRBD1 (6 bases). Trimming stripped 7 bases from V and 5 bases from J, with 12 bases between. CDR3 length equals 13 residues. Germline loops: CDR1 MNHEY, CDR2 SMNVEV (reference sequence). The CDR3 nucleotides are TGTGCCAGCACACCCCAGGGGAACAATGAGCAGTTCTTC. This codes for CASTPQGNNEQFF.

The chain links TRBV27 to TRBJ2-7; a possible D gene is TRBD1 (5 bases). This CDR3 region has 15 residues. Germline V gene sequence: CDR1 MNHEY, CDR2 SMNVEV (reference sequence). Trimming shortened V by 3 bases and J by 0 bases, and 12 bases separated the two germline ends. CDR3 region: CASSFSRVSSYEQYF. DNA of the CDR3: TGTGCCAGCAGTTTTAGCAGGGTTAGCTCCTACGAGCAGTACTTC.

The chain couples TRBV11-2 to TRBJ1-6, with D unresolved. V was shortened by 3 bases and J by 10 bases, with 10 bases between the two germline ends. Germline-derived CDR1 and CDR2 are SGHAT and FQNNGV. The CDR3 is 13 residues long. CDR3 in DNA: TGTGCCAGCAGCTTTCTGTCAGACTCACCCCTCCACTTT. Its protein is CASSFLSDSPLHF.

The chain employs TRBV5-1 and TRBJ2-7; 9 bases match TRBD2. Germline CDR1 reads SGHRS; CDR2 reads YFSETQ. V shed 0 bases and J 4 bases; nucleotides not matched to a gene: 8. The CDR3 is 16 amino acids. CDR3 in amino acids: CASSLGQTSGPYEQYF. The CDR3 coding sequence is TGCGCCAGCAGCTTGGGTCAGACTAGCGGCCCTTACGAGCAGTACTTC.

Only one count was recorded for this clone. The V gene is TRBV27, the J gene TRBJ2-5; D ambiguous. The CDR3 contains 15 residues. CDR1 is MNHEY and CDR2 is SMNVEV in the germline V gene (reference sequence). The V end was cut by 0 bases, the J end by 2 bases, with 10 bases between. The CDR3 loop reads CASSLSHYPQETQYF. DNA of the CDR3: TGTGCCAGCAGTTTATCGCACTACCCTCAAGAGACCCAGTACTTC.

The chain has TRBV7-2 and TRBJ2-7, with D hard to call. The CDR3 is 13 amino acids. V dropped 3 bases and J dropped 1 base, with 7 bases sitting between them. Germline V gene lookup returns CDR1 SGHTA and CDR2 FQGNSA. The CDR3 protein is CASSFFTSYEQYF. For the CDR3, the DNA is TGTGCCAGCAGCTTCTTCACATCCTACGAGCAGTACTTC.

The chain uses TRBV15 and TRBJ1-1; D call uncertain. With 3 bases removed from V and 4 bases from J, the gap between germline ends came to 6 bases. Germline CDR1 and CDR2: LNHNV and YYDKDF (reference sequence). The CDR3 has 12 residues. CDR3 DNA: TGTGCCACCAGCAGTGGGATCACTGAAGCTTTCTTT. Translating it yields CATSSGITEAFF.

V and J are TRBV7-2 and TRBJ2-3, with TRBD2 identical over 9 bases. J lost 5 bases, V lost 5 bases, and 8 bases had no gene match. CDR3 size: 15 residues. Germline V gene sequence: CDR1 SGHTA, CDR2 FQGNSA. CDR3 region: CASSPSGAGGDTQYF. CDR3 bases: TGTGCCAGCAGCCCTAGCGGGGCTGGTGGAGATACGCAGTATTTT.

The chain uses TRBV6-2 or TRBV6-3 and TRBJ2-7; D gene unclear. CDR3 length: 15 amino acids. V dropped 0 bases and J dropped 6 bases, with 15 bases sitting between them. CDR1 and CDR2 (germline): MNHEY, SVGEGT. The chain's CDR3 is CASSYSRLRPLEQYF. DNA of the CDR3: TGTGCCAGCAGTTACTCGAGATTAAGGCCCCTCGAGCAGTACTTC.